This note documents a single T cell receptor beta chain sequence. This clone's antigen is unknown. Nothing much larger sits one base from this clone, and base qualities are not available. The method behind the library was RT-PCR. The sequencing machine was an Illumina HiSeq 2500. TCRdb reprocessing: public reads trimmed at Q25 with fastp, clones called with MiXCR, in-frame beta chains kept. Rows merge per CDR3 protein into single entries with the most common DNA and genes. The sample contains more than 450,000 distinct CDR3 sequences, 10% to 12% of them found a single time. Jointly, the top ten make up more than 9.5% of the sample. This record belongs to a study of response to subunit inactivated influenza vaccine (dated by TCRdb to the late 2010s). With respect to the entire study: Deep quantitative T cell receptor repertoire profiling was used in the study to track responses to a trivalent subunit inactivated influenza vaccine.

What the authors observed across the whole study: It was suggested by the authors that each seasonal influenza vaccination may recruit only a limited number of new T cells.

Including the terminal cysteine and phenylalanine, the CDR3 comprises 17 residues. Only CDR3 DNA remains: 51 bases, in frame from the first base. The germline V gene yields MNHEY for CDR1 and SVGAGI for CDR2. Ends trimmed: V by 2 bases, J by 0 bases; bases unmatched to a gene: 4. The data also belong to a second study, concerning T cells expressing NK-cell markers. As noted in the second study: TCR beta cDNA libraries were prepared using 5'RACE template switching, which introduced a universal primer site and unique molecular identifiers. In sorted CD3+CD56+NKG2C+, CD3+CD56+NKG2C- and CD3+CD56-NKG2C+ T-cell subsets from 7 or 8 donors, TCR beta-chain repertoires were profiled. Among the eight sequenced donors, only one was HCMV-seronegative, while the other seven were HCMV-seropositive. To restrict sorting to alphabetaTCR-expressing T cells, an anti-gammadeltaTCR antibody was added in several experiments. In several donors, the dominant CD3+CD56+NKG2C+ clonotypes ranked among the top 10 CD8+ clonotypes, making up roughly 1.0-8% of CD8+ T cells. Those dominant clonotypes were again the most abundant among CD3+CD56-NKG2C+ cells in a few donors, at roughly 28.3-60.1%. It remained unclear whether the expanded NKG2C-expressing T cell clones were specific for HCMV antigens. The eight sequenced donors were randomly selected healthy volunteers, three men and five women. HCMV-specific IgG was detected in serum with a commercial ELISA kit to determine HCMV serostatus. Ficoll density gradient centrifugation was used to isolate peripheral blood mononuclear cells from blood. For over five donors, unsorted PBMC were also used to sequence bulk peripheral blood T-cell repertoires. Synthesis of cDNA was primed from the TCR beta constant segment and was followed by two consecutive PCR amplification steps. Libraries were sequenced as 2 x 150 bp reads on Illumina HiSeq 2000/2500, MiSeq or NextSeq. MIGEC handled demultiplexing of the reads and grouping by UMI, while MiTCR was used to assemble and quantify clonotypes. To exclude erroneous sequences, only TCR cDNA sequences supported by at least two reads were retained. The tcR package was used for downstream repertoire analysis, and clonotypes were matched across fractions by CDR3 nucleotide sequence plus V segment. VDJmatch was used to annotate antigen specificity against VDJdb, with one amino acid substitution allowed in CDR3.

Source: PBMCs from blood, taken on the day of vaccination. The sequence derives from a man in his forties or fifties who received an inactivated influenza vaccine. Donor details come from another sample of the same person, matched by shared clones. The V and J genes are TRBV6-5 and TRBJ2-2, with TRBD1 matching 9 junction bases. The CDR3 loop reads CASSYKGTGSNTGELFF. The DNA sequence follows: TGTGCCAGCAGTTACAAGGGGACAGGGTCGAACACCGGGGAGCTGTTTTTT.